Listed below are T cell receptor beta chains from one sample, sequenced in a study of response to subunit inactivated influenza vaccine. Using its own MiXCR run on the RT-PCR reads, TCRdb lists one record per CDR3 protein. This table has approximately 500,000 distinct CDR3 sequences, 13% appearing once. The specimen comprised PBMCs from blood, sampled roughly 45 days after vaccination. Every receptor here comes from a man aged 50 to 59 who received an inactivated influenza vaccine. The CDR3 runs from the conserved cysteine through the conserved F or W.

v_call	cdr3_aa
TRBV28	CASGGTGGNEQFF
TRBV4-1	CASSHPDRVRADTQYF
TRBV15	CATSRDRGSSGNTIYF
TRBV5-6	CASSSWGTGFNEQYF
TRBV20-1	CSAKQGGQPQHF
TRBV20-1	CSASGGSNNEQFF
TRBV20-1	CSANTRGQQPQHF
TRBV7-9	CASSLTGGSDEQYF
TRBV11-2	CASSAGLRNTIYF
TRBV7-9	CASSSTSGSSGELFF
TRBV4-3	CASSQDSLRSTSTDTQYF
TRBV6-2/TRBV6-3	CASSYGGTLGNEQFF
TRBV29-1	CSVKGRVSETQFF
TRBV4-2	CASSQEREHEQFF
TRBV10-3	CAISDGGSGTYEQYF
TRBV12-3/TRBV12-4	CASTGTTYGETQYF
TRBV3-1	CASSVLAGPAQRAQYF
TRBV12-3/TRBV12-4	CASSFLQGGYEQYF
TRBV9	CASSVEGVSYEQYF
TRBV12-3/TRBV12-4	CASSSGGNEKLFF
TRBV2	CAGRGGPQTDTQYF
TRBV20-1	CSALVGGEGPDTQYF
TRBV10-3	CAISVDRGLYEQYF
TRBV4-2	CASSQVSSGGQETQYF
TRBV11-2	CASSWGLAGGSYEQFF
TRBV20-1	CCARDFEGLGGTDTQYF
TRBV5-1	CASSSRWRDSYNEQFF
TRBV15	CATSRGLAGGNTGELFF
TRBV24-1	CATSGDGTETQYF
TRBV12-3/TRBV12-4	CASSLGGGASGSYEQYF
TRBV20-1	CSARDGTGGFTDTQYF
TRBV12-3/TRBV12-4	CASSSVRDTLSSYEQYF
TRBV20-1	CSARIPGLASTDTQYF
TRBV4-1	CASSRVGSYGELFF
TRBV19	CASSIGDLLSYEQYF
TRBV6-5	CASSYGYREGRSYNEQFF
TRBV5-1	CASSLTYRGANGYSGANVLTF
TRBV4-1	CASSQEGFGGGQPQHF
TRBV14	CASSLRDYYNEQFF
TRBV29-1	CSVAGPRQETQYF
TRBV7-8	CASSYRGGLAAYEQYF
TRBV12-3/TRBV12-4	CASTKGQPNTEAFF
TRBV12-3/TRBV12-4	CASGAWEGMNYGYTF